This T cell receptor (beta chain) was identified in a study of OX40 agonist ivuxolimab in advanced cancers. Turning to the study itself: A male proportion of under 90% was recorded, with mean age approximately 60 years and range roughly 23 to 79. Points from the study as a whole: The study found among the lowest clonal expansion in partial responders at 0.1-3.0 mg/kg. The mean number of expanded clones was higher in CD8+ T cells than in CD4+.

Germline-derived CDR1 and CDR2 are SNHLY and FYNNEI. This CDR3 is 18 amino acids long. V gave up 5 bases and J gave up 0 bases; unmatched junction bases: 16. Remarks on this clone: The antigen is undetermined.

Profiled with immunoSEQ multiplex PCR; TCRdb holds only in-frame clones, not every one. The data contain fewer than 40,000 clones, approximately 89% of them singletons. Blood samples were obtained at baseline, cycle 4 day 1, and cycle 7 day 1. The specimen was CD4+ or CD8+ T cells sorted from blood, collected in a trial of the OX40 agonist ivuxolimab. This chain links TRBV2 with TRBJ2-7, with 7 positions matching TRBD1. The TCR comes from an adult with an advanced solid tumor such as melanoma, head and neck, liver or kidney cancer. In DNA, the CDR3 is TGTGCCAGCAGTTCGCCGGGACAGAAAGGGCGGAGCTCCTACGAGCAGTACTTC. Its translation: CASSSPGQKGRSSYEQYF.